This T cell receptor beta chain was observed in a study of cytomegalovirus exposure and HLA in healthy donors (dated by TCRdb to 2016 to 2017). Regarding the complete study: An earlier analysis of several hundred of the donors reported 250 to 300 Gb of sequence data and 90 million to 120 million unique TCR beta sequences obtained from approximately 180 million T cells. About 300 gigabases of sequencing data and tens of millions of unique TCR sequences were included in an early release covering several hundred HLA-typed donors. Of the approximately 400 genotyped donors, approximately 83% fell in the genetic ancestry cluster associated with self-reported Caucasian donors. The study aimed to test whether cataloging public T cell receptors could reveal signatures of past pathogen exposure. Using immunosequencing, the study profiled T cell repertoires from 500 to 800 subjects and related those repertoires to cytomegalovirus serostatus. In addition to the first cohort of several hundred subjects, a separate validation cohort of 120 different subjects was used. The study combined high-throughput TCR immunosequencing, statistical association of individual TCRs with disease status, and machine learning to predict cytomegalovirus infection status. A later analysis re-examined previously published TCR beta repertoires from about 670 donors and added high-resolution HLA genotyping to investigate patterns of TCR occurrence. Rather than drawing on any new phenotypic data, the later analysis identified candidate immune exposures from TCR beta sequences and the way those sequences occurred across donors. In an earlier analysis of 587 of the donors, high-throughput TCR beta sequencing was used to judge whether each TCR beta V gene segment behaved as functional or pseudogenic. Donor age, sex, ethnicity and CMV serostatus were compiled together with the repertoire data. Genome-wide SNP genotypes for about three fifths of the roughly 700 donors were used in a later genetic analysis, which treated that subset as a discovery cohort. All discovery cohort repertoires had been generated using a single sequencing platform. Class I and class II HLA loci were covered by the typing at four-digit resolution. Typing coverage varied by locus: roughly 629-640 donors for A, B, C, DRB1 and DQB1; approximately 500 for DQA1; more than 600 for DPA1; more than 450 for DPB1. Because of strong linkage in the cohort, four or five DR-DQ haplotypes were treated as single units for association and clustering. Among about 400 genotyped donors of the cohort, an average of approximately 200,000 unique TCR beta nucleotide sequences was sequenced per donor, of which about 18% were non-productive. Points the paper makes about the study in general: For the cohort, immune exposure information was limited to CMV serostatus. A later analysis found that HLA-associated TCR beta chains were more clonally expanded and had lower generation probabilities than equally common non-associated chains. HLA typing was unavailable for some donors at each locus, so association tests used only the typed subset. The study listed over 150 TCR beta chains as associated with cytomegalovirus. Some IMGT-functional V segments, including TRBV6-2 and TRBV6-3, could not be distinguished by the 87-base-pair reads and were therefore excluded. In a later analysis, the rate of TCR association differed among HLA loci, with DRB1 alleles having the most associated TCRs and HLA-C alleles having the fewest. Correlated functional status among segregating V segments might reflect linkage disequilibrium, but an unknown experimental factor could not be ruled out. A later analysis found that most CMV-associated TCR beta chains appeared HLA-restricted, with HLA associations seemingly driven largely by CMV exposure. This cohort had only TCR beta chains sequenced, and the lack of alpha or paired-chain data limited which features could be detected. It was suggested by the authors that the approach could potentially be generalized to other disease states and immunological phenotypes. A further reported finding was that TCR beta sequences accurately predicted the HLA-A and HLA-B alleles for most subjects in the first cohort. In a later analysis, several top co-occurrence clusters were reported to appear linked to parvovirus B19, influenza, CMV and Epstein-Barr virus. In vitro tests confirmed that a few of the cytomegalovirus-associated TCR beta chains recognize cytomegalovirus antigens. Strong co-occurrence of HLA alleles, especially DR and DQ, made assigning TCR associations to individual alleles difficult. Roughly uniform sequencing depth across donors was assumed in presence/absence analyses, although this assumption may not hold. In a later genetic analysis, a missense DCLRE1C variant was associated with V-gene and J-gene trimming of TCR beta chains, and the association was replicated in an independent cohort. Because counts were too low, seventeen rarely observed V segments, including chromosome 9 orphons, were excluded from the earlier analysis of several hundred of the donors. Broadly in line with IMGT annotations, most TCR beta V segments showed up in productive rearrangements about 90% or about 30% of the time in an earlier analysis of approximately 640 of the donors. A later genetic analysis reported fewer N-insertions in productive TCRs among donors in an Asian-associated ancestry cluster than the approximately 700-donor mean. Across donors, most TCR sequences were observed very rarely, whereas some public TCRs were present in many individuals. A cluster of highly shared sequence variants was judged likely to represent a technical artifact of the sequencing pipeline. Specific HLA alleles were associated with some 15,000 TCR beta sequences at a false discovery rate of 0.05 in a later analysis. The classifier was reported to diagnose cytomegalovirus status with high specificity and sensitivity in both the original and validation cohorts.

Comment on this clone: It lacks a known antigen. The same CDR3 can be traced to other DNA sequences in this sample.

Receptor libraries were prepared by the immunoSEQ multiplex PCR assay. A mixture of 60 forward primers for TCR Vbeta segments and 13 reverse primers for TCR Jbeta segments was used in the multiplex PCR. The CDR3 region of rearranged TCR beta genes was amplified from genomic DNA with a multiplex PCR assay. Amplified TCR beta libraries were sequenced as 87-base-pair reads on the Illumina HiSeq System. The study's own analysis went as follows. Across the roughly 670 repertoires, a later analysis counted roughly 77 million unique TCR beta chains, 9 million to 14 million of which were shared by at least two donors. Raw reads were error-corrected and collapsed into unique sequences by a nearest-neighbor algorithm in which closely related sequences were merged to remove PCR and sequencing errors. V, D and J gene segments were assigned by aligning CDR3 sequences to IMGT reference sequences. For a sequence to be retained, at least a six-nucleotide match to both a V gene segment and a J gene segment was required. Rearrangements were called productive when the CDR3 lacked stop codons and stayed in frame with V and J; all others were non-productive. Following IMGT convention, CDR3 was defined as the stretch from the second conserved V-encoded cysteine to the conserved J-encoded phenylalanine. In an earlier analysis of around 640 of the donors, sequences lacking an unambiguous match to a single V gene segment were excluded. In an earlier analysis of approximately 610 of the donors, V segments were called functional above 56.7% productive rearrangements and were called segregating when the between-donor standard deviation exceeded 5%. A statistical classification framework was developed to diagnose cytomegalovirus status using the catalog of TCR beta chain sequences. In a later analysis, TCR nucleotide sequences were compared against IMGT/GENE-DB human TR gene sequences so that V and J genes could be assigned. A later analysis assigned CDR3 sequences and most-parsimonious VDJ recombination scenarios with the TCRdist pipeline. In a later analysis, every TCR beta chain was defined by the combination of its CDR3 amino acid sequence and its V-gene family, and reads without a unique V-gene family were dropped. To address suspected cross-contamination and a sequencing artifact, a later analysis removed approximately 590 highly shared, low-generation-probability nucleotide sequences. In a later analysis, a clonal expansion index for each public chain was calculated from normalized within-repertoire ranks of inferred template counts. A later analysis computed generation probabilities with a VDJ recombination model fitted to out-of-frame rearrangements, and checked the results against IGoR. A later analysis scored TCR-TCR, TCR-HLA and TCR-CMV co-occurrence with hypergeometric tests, applying a repertoire-size bias correction to TCR pairs. In a later analysis, false discovery rates were estimated by permuting HLA or CMV assignments 20 times. In a later analysis, co-occurring TCRs were grouped using DBSCAN, and TCRdist sequence similarity was added for clustering within HLA-allele-positive subsets. Repertoires with fewer than 30,000 or more than 120,000 public chains were left out of co-occurrence clustering, as were five repertoires with anomalous nucleotide sharing. TCRdb stores this immuneACCESS table with in-frame sequences only. Part of the clones is absent; in the studies checked, under half of the shortfall reflects unresolved V genes, and no reason is known for the rest. Clone size and V and J calls were adopted from that table, with D and trimming inferred from the DNA. This sample's listing comprises over 90,000 clones. Of the sample, about 3% is held by the ten largest clones.

The cohort comprised 710 or so healthy bone marrow donors. At the time of sampling, every cohort member was nominally healthy, though immune exposures that went unrecorded were likely present. The donor tested CMV seronegative, placing the donor among the 350 to 400 seronegative members of the cohort. A peripheral blood sample was provided by each donor, and peripheral blood mononuclear cells were used for TCR beta sequencing. Genomic DNA was extracted from the blood cell samples with the Qiagen DNeasy Blood Extraction Kit. V is cut back by 6 bases and J by 7 bases, with 8 bases in the junction unmatched. The CDR3 starts with the cysteine, ends with the phenylalanine, and has 14 residues. The entry retains the CDR3 DNA only, 42 bases that are in frame from base 1. Taken from the germline V gene, the CDR1 and CDR2 loops are SNHLY and FYNNEI.

This receptor was identified in a man aged 35-49 years in good health and CMV-seronegative. Sequences were obtained from PBMCs. This sequence uses TRBV2 and TRBJ2-7; TRBD2 fits 11 bases in the junction. This receptor carries the CDR3 CASRLLAGASEQYF. At the DNA level, the sequence is TGTGCCAGCAGGCTACTAGCGGGAGCTAGTGAGCAGTACTTC.